These 32 T cell receptor beta chains were all obtained from the same sample, sequenced in a study of response to subunit inactivated influenza vaccine. One entry per CDR3 protein results from TCRdb running MiXCR on the RT-PCR reads. The sample lists fewer than 650,000 distinct CDR3 sequences, roughly 13% occurring once. Specimen: PBMCs from blood, collected roughly 45 days after vaccination. These receptors were obtained from a man aged 50 to 60 who received an inactivated influenza vaccine.

This clonotype has a handful of counts. The chain couples TRBV28 to TRBJ1-1, with no clear D. Trimming cost V 8 bases and J 9 bases, with 19 bases left between them. Looked up from germline, CDR1 is MDHEN and CDR2 is SYDVKM. This CDR3 comprises 13 residues. Written as DNA, the CDR3 is TGTGCCAGCCGCTCACATGGGTCGCTGAAAGCTTTCTTT. This translates into CASRSHGSLKAFF.

This clonotype was detected only a few times. The CDR3, as DNA: TGCAGCGTTGATAGAACAGGAGCAGTCTATGGCTACACCTTC. This encodes CSVDRTGAVYGYTF. The chain joins TRBV29-1 to TRBJ1-2; a possible D gene is TRBD1 (5 bases). V shed 3 bases and J shed 4 bases, with 15 bases lying between them. Germline values: CDR1 SQVTM, CDR2 ANQGSEA. This CDR3 region has 14 residues.

This clonotype was counted between two and nine times. The chain joins TRBV7-9 to TRBJ2-7; TRBD2 matches 7 bases. CDR3 size: 14 residues. Germline V CDR1 and CDR2: SEHNR, FQNEAQ (reference sequence). Trimming cost V 6 bases and J 6 bases; bases outside gene matches: 11. CDR3: CASSSAGSSFEQYF. The CDR3 DNA is TGTGCCAGCAGTTCAGCGGGGAGTTCGTTCGAGCAGTACTTC.

This clonotype was seen a handful of times. In DNA, the CDR3 is TGTGCCTGGACTCAGGGACCCGGTTCACCCCTCCACTTT. It codes for CAWTQGPGSPLHF. The chain carries TRBV30 and TRBJ1-6; TRBD1 might be the D (5 bases). Germline CDR1 reads GTSNPN; CDR2 reads SVGIG (reference sequence). The length of the CDR3 is 13 residues. V was cut by 4 bases and J by 9 bases, with 13 bases left in between. Full variable domain (rest looked up from reference TRBV30 and TRBJ1-6): SQTIHQWPATLVQPVGSPLSLECTVEGTSNPNLYWYRQAAGRGLQLLFYSVGIGQISSEVPQNLSASRPQDRQFILSSKKLLLSDSGFYLCAWTQGPGSPLHFGNGTRLTVT.

The chain employs TRBV5-1 and TRBJ2-1; 9 bases map to TRBD2. The CDR3 loop spans 15 amino acids. Trimming removed 4 bases from V and 7 bases from J; junction bases left unmatched: 9. In germline, CDR1 is SGHRS, CDR2 YFSETQ. The CDR3 sequence: CASSHWVAGENEQFF. For the CDR3, the DNA is TGCGCCAGCAGCCACTGGGTAGCGGGGGAAAATGAGCAGTTCTTC.

V and J are TRBV7-2 and TRBJ2-1; D is unresolved. Germline loops: CDR1 SGHTA, CDR2 FQGNSA. This CDR3 region has 12 residues. V was cut by 1 base and J by 6 bases, with 4 bases left in between. CDR3 sequence reads: CASSLETNEQFF. Written as DNA, the CDR3 is TGTGCCAGCAGCTTAGAGACCAATGAGCAGTTCTTC.

Many counts were recorded for this clonotype. The chain links TRBV12-3 or TRBV12-4 to TRBJ2-7; a possible D gene is TRBD2 (5 bases). V lost 2 bases, J lost 5 bases, and 16 bases lay in between. The CDR3 is 15 residues long. CDR3 in amino acids: CASSLFQEVSNEQYF. For the CDR3, the DNA is TGTGCCAGCAGTTTATTCCAGGAGGTATCCAACGAGCAGTACTTC.

V usage is TRBV20-1 and J usage is TRBJ2-5, with 8 positions matching TRBD2. This CDR3 is built from 14 residues. CDR1 and CDR2 (germline): DFQATT, SNEGSKA (reference sequence). J lost 5 bases, V lost 4 bases, and 9 bases had no gene match. DNA for the CDR3: TGCAGTGCTAACCGGGGGGGCTTTGGGGAGACCCAGTACTTC. Its translation: CSANRGGFGETQYF.

A few counts support this clonotype. This chain connects TRBV6-1 to TRBJ2-7; TRBD2 agrees at 8 bases. In germline, CDR1 is MNHNS, CDR2 SASEGT. This CDR3 has 14 amino acids. The J segment lost 1 base and the V segment lost 6 bases, leaving 5 bases of the junction unmatched. The CDR3 DNA sequence: TGTGCCAGCAGACCCGGGAGGGAATCCTACGAGCAGTACTTC. Translation: CASRPGRESYEQYF.

This chain joins TRBV29-1 and TRBJ2-1; D unresolved. Looked up from germline, CDR1 is SQVTM and CDR2 is ANQGSEA. Trimming cost V 6 bases and J 6 bases, with 12 bases left between them. This CDR3 has 12 amino acids. The CDR3 is CSVDGPGNEQFF. The DNA for the CDR3 is TGCAGCGTCGACGGACCAGGCAATGAGCAGTTCTTC.

This sequence joins TRBV9 and TRBJ2-1; 8 bases fit TRBD2. The CDR3 extends over 14 amino acids. Trimming cost V 7 bases and J 5 bases; bases outside gene matches: 8. Germline assignment: CDR1 SGDLS and CDR2 YYNGEE. DNA of the CDR3: TGTGCCAGCGGAAGACTAGCGTTGAACAATGAGCAGTTCTTC. Amino acid sequence: CASGRLALNNEQFF.

This sequence joins TRBV11-2 and TRBJ2-2, with TRBD1 matching 7 bases. The germline gives CDR1 SGHAT, CDR2 FQNNGV. The CDR3 totals 16 residues. After removal of 0 bases from V and 6 bases from J, the junction contained 7 bases not matched to a gene. In DNA form, the CDR3 reads TGTGCCAGCAGCTTAGAAAGGGGGCAGCTGGCCGGGGAGCTGTTTTTT. Its translation is CASSLERGQLAGELFF.

The chain is built from TRBV20-1 and TRBJ2-1; D might be TRBD1 or TRBD2, each matching 5 bases. CDR3 length: 14 amino acids. CDR1 and CDR2 from the germline V gene are DFQATT and SNEGSKA (reference sequence). Between the trimmed V and J ends, which lost 6 bases and 0 bases, there was a span of 12 bases. The CDR3 nucleotides read TGCAGTGCGAGGGGAGTGAGCTCCTACAATGAGCAGTTCTTC. Amino acid sequence: CSARGVSSYNEQFF.

Ten or more counts support this clonotype. V gene TRBV7-2 combines with J gene TRBJ2-1; 8 bases agree with TRBD2. The CDR3 contains 13 residues. V dropped 1 base and J dropped 10; count of bases not matched to a gene: 3. Germline loops: CDR1 SGHTA, CDR2 FQGNSA. In nucleotides, the CDR3 is TGTGCCAGCAGCTTAGTGAGACTAGCGGAGCAGTTCTTC. Its translation is CASSLVRLAEQFF.

V usage is TRBV7-9 and J usage is TRBJ2-1; a possible D gene is TRBD2 (6 bases). The V gene lost 1 base and the J gene lost 6 bases, with 10 bases spanning the gap. CDR1 is SEHNR and CDR2 is FQNEAQ in the germline V gene (reference sequence). The CDR3 length is 14 residues. CDR3 DNA: TGTGCCAGCAGCTTAGTGAGGGACTTCAATGAGCAGTTCTTC. Protein: CASSLVRDFNEQFF.

The chain couples TRBV28 to TRBJ2-7; the D call may be TRBD1 or TRBD2 (5 bases each). The CDR3 sequence is 11 residues long. The germline V gene has CDR1 MDHEN and CDR2 SYDVKM. V was trimmed by 6 bases and J by 10 bases, leaving 13 bases between them. The CDR3 DNA is TGTGCCAGCAGCCCTAGGGGACCCCAGTACTTC. Protein: CASSPRGPQYF.

This clonotype turned up a few times. This chain links TRBV5-1 with TRBJ2-1, with 8 bases that match TRBD1. The CDR3 is 15 residues long. Germline CDR1 SGHRS, CDR2 YFSETQ. V lost 3 bases, J lost 5 bases, and 7 bases stayed unmatched. Here the CDR3 DNA reads TGCGCCAGCAGCTCCGGACAGGGTATAAACAATGAGCAGTTCTTC. It specifies CASSSGQGINNEQFF. The variable domain in full, completed from reference TRBV5-1 and TRBJ2-1, reads KAGVTQTPRYLIKTRGQQVTLSCSPISGHRSVSWYQQTPGQGLQFLFEYFSETQRNKGNFPGRFSGRQFSNSRSEMNVSTLELGDSALYLCASSSGQGINNEQFFGPGTRLTVL.

This clonotype was counted ten times or more. The V and J genes are TRBV29-1 and TRBJ2-3, with D perhaps being TRBD1 or TRBD2 (5 bases each). Germline CDR1 SQVTM, CDR2 ANQGSEA. The CDR3 extends over 12 amino acids. V lost 6 bases and J lost 3, with 10 bases in between. CDR3 protein: CSVRDQTDTQYF. The CDR3 DNA reads TGCAGCGTAAGGGACCAAACAGATACGCAGTATTTT.

There are a few counts of this clonotype. V is TRBV10-3 and J is TRBJ1-1; 9 nucleotides match TRBD1. V gave up 6 bases and J gave up 3 bases; unmatched junction bases: 5. The CDR3 contains 14 residues. Germline V gene lookup returns CDR1 ENHRY and CDR2 SYGVKD. CDR3: CAIRQQGADTEAFF. The CDR3 bases are TGTGCCATCAGACAACAGGGGGCGGACACTGAAGCTTTCTTT.

This clonotype was observed a handful of times. This rearrangement joins TRBV29-1 to TRBJ2-3, with D possibly being TRBD1 (6 bases). V lost 6 bases and J lost 9, with 25 bases in between. The CDR3 is made up of 15 amino acids. Per germline, CDR1 SQVTM and CDR2 ANQGSEA. The CDR3 sequence is CSVGGRHLGLPTQYF. CDR3 coding DNA: TGCAGCGTAGGGGGTCGGCATCTGGGGCTACCGACGCAGTATTTT.

This clonotype was detected ten times or more. The chain joins TRBV10-3 to TRBJ2-6; D is perhaps TRBD1 (5 bases). V was clipped by 6 bases and J by 0 bases, with 15 bases between them. The CDR3 totals 17 residues. Per the germline V gene, CDR1 is ENHRY and CDR2 is SYGVKD. For the CDR3, the DNA is TGTGCCATCAGGGAAGTCCAGGGTCGCTCTGGGGCCAACGTCCTGACTTTC. It codes for CAIREVQGRSGANVLTF.

The chain recombines TRBV4-3 with TRBJ2-7; the D call may be TRBD1 or TRBD2 (5 bases each). Germline V CDR1 and CDR2: LGHNA, YSLEER. The length of the CDR3 is 15 residues. The V end was cut by 0 bases, the J end by 4 bases, with 13 bases between. The chain's CDR3 is CASSQEPGTPYEQYF. The CDR3 DNA reads TGCGCCAGCAGCCAAGAACCAGGGACCCCTTACGAGCAGTACTTC.

This clonotype was seen more than once but under ten times. The rearrangement uses TRBV11-3 and TRBJ2-1; 7 bases fit TRBD1. Germline CDR1 reads SGHNT; CDR2 reads YENEEA. The V segment lost 5 bases and the J segment 5 bases; nucleotides outside the gene matches: 9. CDR3 length equals 15 residues. The CDR3: CASSTPGQSDNEQFF. The CDR3 nucleotides are TGTGCCAGCAGCACACCGGGACAGAGCGACAATGAGCAGTTCTTC.

Notes on this clonotype: The junction and the germline gene differ at one end; a read error may be behind it. The J gene is TRBJ2-7, the V gene TRBV25-1; the D is unclear. The germline V gene encodes CDR1 MGHDK and CDR2 SYGVNS. This CDR3 region has 17 residues. The CDR3 protein is CASSESSGPPSSHEQYF. The CDR3 DNA reads TGTGCCAGCAGTGAATCCTCCGGCCCACCCAGCTCCCACGAGCAGTACTTC.

Written as DNA, the CDR3 is TGTGCCAGCAGGCCAGGGACAGGGCTGGGCTATGGCTACACCTTC. It yields the protein CASRPGTGLGYGYTF. The chain has TRBV12-3 or TRBV12-4 and TRBJ1-2; 9 nucleotides agree with TRBD1. The trim removed 6 bases at V and 4 bases at J, leaving 9 bases unmatched. The CDR3 is 15 residues long.

This rearrangement joins TRBV12-3 or TRBV12-4 to TRBJ2-1; 8 bases fit TRBD1. The CDR3 contains 15 residues. V was clipped by 7 bases and J by 0 bases; unmatched bases: 5. CDR3: CASTLTGGSYNEQFF. CDR3 coding DNA: TGTGCCAGCACCCTAACAGGGGGCTCCTACAATGAGCAGTTCTTC.

V is TRBV11-1 and J is TRBJ2-7; the D gene is possibly TRBD2 (5 bases). The length of the CDR3 is 16 residues. In germline, CDR1 is SGHAT, CDR2 FQDESV (reference sequence). Trimming stripped 0 bases from V and 2 bases from J, with 14 bases between. The CDR3 region is CASSLARGSPTYEQYF. The CDR3 DNA reads TGTGCCAGCAGCTTAGCGCGAGGGAGCCCTACCTACGAGCAGTACTTC.

At least ten counts were recorded for this clonotype. This sequence joins TRBV7-8 and TRBJ2-7; no clear D gene. The V and J ends lost 3 bases and 4 bases respectively, with 16 bases between them. Germline V CDR1 and CDR2: SGHVS, FQNEAQ. The length of the CDR3 is 15 residues. CDR3 in amino acids: CASSFSASVAYEQYF. CDR3 DNA sequence: TGTGCCAGCAGCTTTAGTGCTTCGGTTGCGTACGAGCAGTACTTC.

The chain uses TRBV12-3 or TRBV12-4 and TRBJ2-7; D is tentatively TRBD1 or TRBD2 (5 bases each). Between the trimmed V and J ends, which lost 2 bases and 6 bases, there was a span of 20 bases. There are 16 residues in the CDR3. DNA for the CDR3: TGTGCCAGCAGTTTATGGGTCGGGGCAGGGAGTCTCGAGCAGTACTTC. Its protein is CASSLWVGAGSLEQYF.

This rearrangement joins TRBV12-3 or TRBV12-4 to TRBJ1-5, with TRBD1 matching over 8 bases. V was clipped by 5 bases and J by 5 bases; unmatched bases: 5. The CDR3 contains 14 residues. CDR3 sequence: CASSRTGSDQPQHF. The DNA of the CDR3 is TGTGCCAGCAGTCGGACAGGGTCGGATCAGCCCCAGCATTTT.

The gene calls are TRBV11-3 and TRBJ2-7; D is possibly TRBD1 or TRBD2 (5 bases each). The CDR3 has 11 residues. Germline CDR1 and CDR2: SGHNT and YENEEA. With 10 bases removed from V and 5 bases from J, the gap between germline ends came to 12 bases. The CDR3 sequence: CAKRGRHEQYF. As DNA, the CDR3 is TGTGCCAAACGGGGCAGACACGAGCAGTACTTC. Together with reference TRBV11-3 and TRBJ2-7, the CDR3 gives the full variable domain: EAGVVQSPRYKIIEKKQPVAFWCNPISGHNTLYWYLQNLGQGPELLIRYENEEAVDDSQLPKDRFSAERLKGVDSTLKIQPAELGDSAVYLCAKRGRHEQYFGPGTRLTVT.

This clonotype was recorded a few times. This chain links TRBV5-5 with TRBJ2-6; the D call may be TRBD1 or TRBD2 (5 bases each). CDR3 length: 16 residues. The V end was cut by 4 bases, the J end by 0 bases, with 11 bases between. Germline CDR1 is SGHKS and CDR2 is YYEKEE (reference sequence). This chain's CDR3 is CASSPGPNSGANVLTF. CDR3 sequence (DNA): TGTGCCAGCAGCCCGGGACCGAACTCTGGGGCCAACGTCCTGACTTTC.